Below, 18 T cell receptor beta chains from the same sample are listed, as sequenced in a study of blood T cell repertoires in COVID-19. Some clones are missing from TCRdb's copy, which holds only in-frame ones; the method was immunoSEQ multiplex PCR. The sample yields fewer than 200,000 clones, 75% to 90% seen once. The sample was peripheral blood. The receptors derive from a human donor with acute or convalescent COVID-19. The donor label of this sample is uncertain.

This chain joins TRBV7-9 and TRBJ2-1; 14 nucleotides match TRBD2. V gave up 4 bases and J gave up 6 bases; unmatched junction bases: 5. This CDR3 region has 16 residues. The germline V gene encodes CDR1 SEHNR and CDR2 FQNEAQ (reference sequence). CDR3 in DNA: TGTGCCAGCAGCTCACGACTAGCGGGGGGGCTCAATGAGCAGTTCTTC. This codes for CASSSRLAGGLNEQFF.

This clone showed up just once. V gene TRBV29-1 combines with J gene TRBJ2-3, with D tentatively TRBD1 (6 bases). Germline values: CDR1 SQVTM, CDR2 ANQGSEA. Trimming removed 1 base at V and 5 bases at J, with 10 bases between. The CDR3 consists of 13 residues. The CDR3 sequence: CSVEGGQRDTQYF. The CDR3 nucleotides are TGCAGCGTTGAAGGTGGACAGAGAGATACGCAGTATTTT.

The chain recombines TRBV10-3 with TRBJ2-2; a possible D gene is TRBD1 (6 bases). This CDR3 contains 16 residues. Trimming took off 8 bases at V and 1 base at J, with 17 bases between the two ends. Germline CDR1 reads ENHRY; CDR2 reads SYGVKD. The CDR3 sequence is CAIFATRGGNTGELFF. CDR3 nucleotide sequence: TGTGCCATCTTCGCGACCAGGGGCGGGAACACCGGGGAGCTGTTTTTT.

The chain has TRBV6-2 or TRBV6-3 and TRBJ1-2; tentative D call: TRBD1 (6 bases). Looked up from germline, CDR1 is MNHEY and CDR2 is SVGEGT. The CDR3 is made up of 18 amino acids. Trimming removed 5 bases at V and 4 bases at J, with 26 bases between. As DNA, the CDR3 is TGTGCCAGCAGTAGACCCGGGACACCGACTGGAGCCTCCTATGGCTACACCTTC. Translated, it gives CASSRPGTPTGASYGYTF.

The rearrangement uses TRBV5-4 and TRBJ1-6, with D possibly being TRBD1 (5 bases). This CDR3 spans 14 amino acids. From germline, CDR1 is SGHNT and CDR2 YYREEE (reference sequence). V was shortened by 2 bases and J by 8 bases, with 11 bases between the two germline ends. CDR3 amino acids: CASSFGGLDSPLHF. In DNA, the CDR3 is TGTGCCAGCAGCTTCGGGGGATTAGATTCACCCCTCCACTTT. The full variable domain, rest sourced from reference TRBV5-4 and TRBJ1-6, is ETGVTQSPTHLIKTRGQQVTLRCSSQSGHNTVSWYQQALGQGPQFIFQYYREEENGRGNFPPRFSGLQFPNYSSELNVNALELDDSALYLCASSFGGLDSPLHFGNGTRLTVT.

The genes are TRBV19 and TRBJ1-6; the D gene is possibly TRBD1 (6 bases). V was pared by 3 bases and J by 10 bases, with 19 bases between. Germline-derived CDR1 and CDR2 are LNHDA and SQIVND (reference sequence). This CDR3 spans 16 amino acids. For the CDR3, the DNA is TGTGCCAGTAGTATTAGGGGAACAGGGAGAATATCACCCCTCCACTTT. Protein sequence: CASSIRGTGRISPLHF.

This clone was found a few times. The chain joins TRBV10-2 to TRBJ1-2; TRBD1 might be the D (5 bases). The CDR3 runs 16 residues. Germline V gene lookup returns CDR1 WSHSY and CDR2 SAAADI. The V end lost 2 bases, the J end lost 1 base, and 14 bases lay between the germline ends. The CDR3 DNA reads TGCGCCAGCAGTGAGGTGGCAGGGCTTATTAACTATGGCTACACCTTC. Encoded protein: CASSEVAGLINYGYTF.

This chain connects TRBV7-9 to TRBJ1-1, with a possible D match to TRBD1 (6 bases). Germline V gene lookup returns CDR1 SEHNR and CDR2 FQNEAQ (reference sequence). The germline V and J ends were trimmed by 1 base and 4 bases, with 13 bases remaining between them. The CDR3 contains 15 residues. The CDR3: CASSLVQGGGTEAFF. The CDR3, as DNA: TGTGCCAGCAGCTTAGTACAGGGCGGTGGCACTGAAGCTTTCTTT.

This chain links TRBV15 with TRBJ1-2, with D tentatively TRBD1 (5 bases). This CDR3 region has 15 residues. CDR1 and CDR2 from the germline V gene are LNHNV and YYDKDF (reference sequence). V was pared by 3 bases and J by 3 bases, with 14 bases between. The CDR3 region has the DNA TGTGCCACCAGCAGGGGTGGGGCCTACGACTATGGCTACACCTTC. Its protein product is CATSRGGAYDYGYTF.

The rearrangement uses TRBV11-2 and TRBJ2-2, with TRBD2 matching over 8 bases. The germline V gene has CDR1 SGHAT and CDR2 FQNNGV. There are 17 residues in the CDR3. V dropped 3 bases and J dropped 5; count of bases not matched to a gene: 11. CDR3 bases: TGTGCCAGCAGCTTGGGAATGGCGGGGGGAAGGACCGGGGAGCTGTTTTTT. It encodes CASSLGMAGGRTGELFF.

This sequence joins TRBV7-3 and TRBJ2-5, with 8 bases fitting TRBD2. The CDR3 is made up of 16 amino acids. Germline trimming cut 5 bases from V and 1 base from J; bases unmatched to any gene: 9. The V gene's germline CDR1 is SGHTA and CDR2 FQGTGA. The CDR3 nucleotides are TGTGCCAGCAGCCCTAAAGTGGCGGGGGGCCAAGAGACCCAGTACTTC. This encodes CASSPKVAGGQETQYF. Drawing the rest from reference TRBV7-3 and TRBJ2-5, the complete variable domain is GAGVSQTPSNKVTEKGKYVELRCDPISGHTALYWYRQSLGQGPEFLIYFQGTGAADDSGLPNDRFFAVRPEGSVSTLKIQRTERGDSAVYLCASSPKVAGGQETQYFGPGTRLLVL.

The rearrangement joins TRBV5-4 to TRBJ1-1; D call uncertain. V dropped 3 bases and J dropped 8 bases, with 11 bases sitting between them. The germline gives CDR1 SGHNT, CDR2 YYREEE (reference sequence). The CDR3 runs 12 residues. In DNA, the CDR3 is TGTGCCAGCAGCTCCCCGGCCAGGGAAGCTTTCTTT. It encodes CASSSPAREAFF.

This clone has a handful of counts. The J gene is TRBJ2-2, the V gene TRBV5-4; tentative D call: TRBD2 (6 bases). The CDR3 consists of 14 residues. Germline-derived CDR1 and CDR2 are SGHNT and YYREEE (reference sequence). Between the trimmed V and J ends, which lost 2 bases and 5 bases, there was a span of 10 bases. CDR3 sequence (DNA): TGTGCCAGCAGCTTCGCGCGGGAAACCGGGGAGCTGTTTTTT. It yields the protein CASSFARETGELFF.

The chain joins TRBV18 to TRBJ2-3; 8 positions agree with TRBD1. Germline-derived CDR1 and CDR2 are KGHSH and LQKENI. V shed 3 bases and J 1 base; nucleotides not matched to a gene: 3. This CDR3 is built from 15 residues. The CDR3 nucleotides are TGTGCCAGCTCACCGCAGGGGGCGGGCACAGATACGCAGTATTTT. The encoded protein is CASSPQGAGTDTQYF.

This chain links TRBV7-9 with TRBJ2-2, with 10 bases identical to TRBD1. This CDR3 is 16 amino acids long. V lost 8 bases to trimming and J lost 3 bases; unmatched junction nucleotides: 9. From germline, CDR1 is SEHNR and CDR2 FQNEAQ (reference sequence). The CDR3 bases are TGTGCCAGCGGACGGGCCGGGACAGGGGACACCGGGGAGCTGTTTTTT. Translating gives CASGRAGTGDTGELFF.

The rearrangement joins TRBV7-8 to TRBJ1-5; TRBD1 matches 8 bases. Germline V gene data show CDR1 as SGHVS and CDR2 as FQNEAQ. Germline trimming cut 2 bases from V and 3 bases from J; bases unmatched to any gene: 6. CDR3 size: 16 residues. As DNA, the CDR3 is TGTGCCAGCAGCTTATCGGCCAGGGGGCCCAATCAGCCCCAGCATTTT. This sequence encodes CASSLSARGPNQPQHF.

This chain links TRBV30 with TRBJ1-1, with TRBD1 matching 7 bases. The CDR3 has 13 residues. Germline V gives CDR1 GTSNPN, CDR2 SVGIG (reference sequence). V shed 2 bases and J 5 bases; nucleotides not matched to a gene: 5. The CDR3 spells CAWSSQGGTEAFF. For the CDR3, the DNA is TGTGCCTGGAGTAGTCAGGGGGGAACTGAAGCTTTCTTT.

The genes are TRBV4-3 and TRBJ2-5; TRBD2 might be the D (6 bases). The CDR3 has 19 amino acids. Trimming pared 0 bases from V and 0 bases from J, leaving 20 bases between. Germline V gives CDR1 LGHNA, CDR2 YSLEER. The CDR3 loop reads CASSQDLSDSGSYQETQYF. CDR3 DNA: TGCGCCAGCAGCCAAGATCTATCGGATAGCGGCTCGTACCAAGAGACCCAGTACTTC.